This TCR beta chain was observed in a study of graft-versus-host responses after intestinal transplantation. The method was immunoSEQ multiplex PCR; TCRdb's version includes in-frame clones alone and lacks a portion of them. The table records 25,000 to 35,000 clones, around 90% of them present only once. Study-wide findings and caveats: Detected in recipient marrow were GvH clones, some of which were first observed in ileum or blood.

Trimming stripped 0 bases from V and 0 bases from J, with 8 bases between. This CDR3 contains 15 residues. Germline V CDR1 and CDR2: SGHDT, YYEEEE. This clone was observed once. Its target is not known. The sample in question was PBMCs, obtained around 61 weeks after intestinal transplantation. The TCR was taken from a human patient who received an intestinal transplant, so some T cells may come from the graft donor. V and J are TRBV5-6 and TRBJ2-3; D possibly corresponds to TRBD2 (6 bases). CDR3 DNA: TGTGCCAGCAGCTTGGGCGGGGTTAGCACAGATACGCAGTATTTT. Translated, it gives CASSLGGVSTDTQYF. Complete variable domain (other parts from reference TRBV5-6 and TRBJ2-3): DAGVTQSPTHLIKTRGQQVTLRCSPKSGHDTVSWYQQALGQGPQFIFQYYEEEERQRGNFPDRFSGHQFPNYSSELNVNALLLGDSALYLCASSLGGVSTDTQYFGPGTRLTVL.